This TCR beta chain emerged from a study of shared clonotypes between healthy human individuals. At the level of the study: Three men and a couple of women, aged 18 to 49, were donors. Per donor, three plates held CD4 naive cells, three held CD4 memory, two held CD8 naive and one held CD8 memory.

Unmatched junction bases numbered 6, after V lost 3 bases and J lost 5 bases. The CDR3 totals 14 residues. In germline, CDR1 is LNHDA, CDR2 SQIVND (reference sequence). This clone turned up a few times. Sequenced by immunoSEQ multiplex PCR; TCRdb stores in-frame clones only, minus some. The data show about 110,000 clones, around 65% seen once. The chain links TRBV19 to TRBJ2-7; 8 bases fit TRBD2. This sequence was found in a woman aged 25 to 39 in good health. The sequenced material came from memory CD8+ T cells sorted from blood. Subset denoted: CD45RO+ cells pooled with CCR7-negative TemRA cells. The CDR3 sequence is CASSIGGSGNEQYF. In DNA form, the CDR3 reads TGTGCCAGTAGTATTGGTGGTAGCGGGAACGAGCAGTACTTC.